These 12 T cell receptor beta chains originate from one sample sequenced in a study of T cell repertoires in cytomegalovirus infection. TCRdb called the reads again in MiXCR, with one record for every CDR3 protein. This sample has 150,000 to 200,000 distinct CDR3 sequences, with less than 9.5% found just once. The specimen was PBMCs. These receptors all come from a human donor in good health (CMV status not recorded). Some clones in this sample may be carry-over from other donors' samples.

V and J are TRBV19 and TRBJ2-1, with 11 positions matching TRBD2. V was pared by 3 bases and J by 8 bases, with 6 bases of the junction left unmatched. This CDR3 has 15 amino acids. The V gene's germline CDR1 is LNHDA and CDR2 SQIVND (reference sequence). CDR3 region: CASSISGRGFYEQFF. The DNA for the CDR3 is TGTGCCAGTAGTATTAGCGGGAGGGGTTTCTATGAGCAGTTCTTC.

There are many counts of this clonotype. V and J are TRBV11-2 and TRBJ2-7, with a tentative D call TRBD2 (7 bases). The CDR3 runs 15 residues. Between the trimmed V and J ends, which lost 8 bases and 0 bases, there was a span of 17 bases. Germline CDR1 is SGHAT and CDR2 is FQNNGV. CDR3 DNA sequence: TGTGCCAGCTCCAGAGGGGGGGGGAGCTCCTACGAGCAGTACTTC. Its protein is CASSRGGGSSYEQYF.

This clonotype was counted ten times or more. The J gene is TRBJ2-6, the V gene TRBV7-2, with D unresolved. The CDR3 is 14 amino acids. Trimming cost V 4 bases and J 2 bases, with 6 bases left between them. Looked up from germline, CDR1 is SGHTA and CDR2 is FQGNSA. The CDR3 protein is CASSSGAGANVLTF. In DNA form, the CDR3 reads TGTGCCAGCAGCTCCGGCGCTGGGGCCAACGTCCTGACTTTC.

The rearrangement joins TRBV28 to TRBJ2-1; the match to TRBD2 covers 9 bases. CDR1 is MDHEN and CDR2 is SYDVKM in the germline V gene. CDR3 length: 16 residues. With V trimmed by 7 bases and J by 4 bases, 11 bases remained unmatched. CDR3 amino acids: CASTFLAGGGYNEQFF. The DNA for the CDR3 is TGTGCCAGCACCTTCCTCGCGGGGGGGGGGTACAATGAGCAGTTCTTC.

This clonotype turned up a few times. The chain couples TRBV11-2 to TRBJ1-1, with TRBD1 matching 7 bases. The CDR3 is 15 residues long. Germline V lookup: CDR1 SGHAT, CDR2 FQNNGV. Trimming at V came to 6 bases and at J to 1 base, leaving 8 bases not matched to a gene. Here the CDR3 reads CASRREGQRNTEAFF. DNA of the CDR3: TGTGCCAGCAGAAGGGAGGGACAGAGGAACACTGAAGCTTTCTTT.

There are many counts of this clonotype. The chain combines TRBV27 with TRBJ1-6, with D possibly being TRBD1 (5 bases). With 4 bases removed from V and 9 bases from J, the gap between germline ends came to 13 bases. The CDR3 contains 14 residues. The germline CDR1 and CDR2 sequences are MNHEY and SMNVEV (reference sequence). The CDR3 DNA follows: TGTGCCAGCAGTTACTCAGGGTATGGTTCACCCCTCCACTTT. As protein: CASSYSGYGSPLHF.

Concerning this clonotype itself: This may be a read error, as it is one base from a much larger clone. V is TRBV12-3 or TRBV12-4 and J is TRBJ2-3, with a tentative D call TRBD1 (6 bases). V was trimmed by 5 bases and J by 0 bases, leaving 18 bases between them. The CDR3 has 17 residues. The CDR3 DNA reads as TGTGCCAGCAGTGTGGGAGCAGGGGTGATGAGCACAGATACGCAGTATTTT. As protein: CASSVGAGVMSTDTQYF.

This clonotype was observed a few times. The rearrangement uses TRBV20-1 and TRBJ1-6; D unclear. The CDR3 runs 17 residues. Germline V gene data show CDR1 as DFQATT and CDR2 as SNEGSKA (reference sequence). Trimming stripped 0 bases from V and 0 bases from J, with 12 bases between. DNA for the CDR3: TGCAGTGCTAGAGATATCGGCAGCAGCTCCTATAATTCACCCCTCCACTTT. Encoded protein: CSARDIGSSSYNSPLHF.

The chain recombines TRBV11-2 with TRBJ1-1; perhaps TRBD1 as D (6 bases). Trimming took 4 bases from V and 7 from J, leaving 16 bases between them. Germline V gene sequence: CDR1 SGHAT, CDR2 FQNNGV. This CDR3 comprises 14 residues. CDR3 sequence (DNA): TGTGCCAGCAGCTCCAGAGGGGGTAAAGTTGAAGCTTTCTTT. Translated, it gives CASSSRGGKVEAFF.

This clonotype was found many times. The J gene is TRBJ2-3, the V gene TRBV20-1, with 14 bases identical to TRBD2. CDR1 is DFQATT, CDR2 SNEGSKA, per germline (reference sequence). The J segment lost 4 bases and the V segment lost 8 bases, leaving 5 bases of the junction unmatched. This CDR3 has 14 residues. The CDR3 bases are TGCAGTTCCGGACTAGCGGGGGGTTCAGATACGCAGTATTTT. Translating gives CSSGLAGGSDTQYF.

A note on this clonotype: This could be a read error, since a much larger clone is one nucleotide away. The V and J genes are TRBV24-1 and TRBJ2-1; unclear D gene. Germline CDR1 and CDR2: KGHDR and SFDVKD. V was cut by 2 bases and J by 12 bases, with 7 bases left in between. This CDR3 is built from 11 residues. CDR3 amino acids: CATSDSQAQFF. The DNA for the CDR3 is TGTGCCACCAGTGATTCGCAGGCGCAGTTCTTC.

The genes are TRBV5-6 and TRBJ2-5; 14 bases align to TRBD2. The V and J ends lost 10 bases and 4 bases, in that order; junction bases with no gene match: 3. The V gene's germline CDR1 is SGHDT and CDR2 YYEEEE. The CDR3 runs 13 residues. The CDR3 DNA reads TGTGCCTGCGGACTAGCGGGGGGAGAGACCCAGTACTTC. Protein sequence: CACGLAGGETQYF.